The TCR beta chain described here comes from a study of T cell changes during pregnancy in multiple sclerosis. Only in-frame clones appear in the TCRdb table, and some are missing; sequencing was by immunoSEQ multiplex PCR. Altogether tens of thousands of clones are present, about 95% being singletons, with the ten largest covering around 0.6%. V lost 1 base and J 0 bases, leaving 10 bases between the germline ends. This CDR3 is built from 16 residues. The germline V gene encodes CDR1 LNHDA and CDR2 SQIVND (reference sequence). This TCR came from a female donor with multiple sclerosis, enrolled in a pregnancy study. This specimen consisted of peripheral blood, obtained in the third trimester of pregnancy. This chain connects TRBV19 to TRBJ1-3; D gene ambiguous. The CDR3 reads CASSIGAGSSGNTIYF. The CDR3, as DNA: TGTGCCAGTAGTATAGGTGCGGGAAGCTCTGGAAACACCATATATTTT. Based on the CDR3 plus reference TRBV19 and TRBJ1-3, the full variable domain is DGGITQSPKYLFRKEGQNVTLSCEQNLNHDAMYWYRQDPGQGLRLIYYSQIVNDFQKGDIAEGYSVSREKKESFPLTVTSAQKNPTAFYLCASSIGAGSSGNTIYFGEGSWLTVV.